This is a list of T cell receptor beta chains from one sample in a study of tumor-infiltrating lymphocytes in primary liver carcinoma. MiXCR was run by TCRdb on the multiplex PCR reads, yielding one entry per CDR3 protein. The table lists around 26,000 distinct CDR3 sequences, 78% of them singletons. The sequenced material came from liver tumor tissue from sampling region 3. The source of these receptors is a man in his forties with primary liver carcinoma and hepatitis B virus infection. The CDR3 runs from the conserved cysteine through the conserved F or W. A D gene is named only where the DNA matches it firmly. Only some rows state a clone size, as once, few, many or a class for expanded clones.

D,size,V,J,DNA,CDR3
TRBD2,.,TRBV29-1,TRBJ2-1,TGCAGCATACCGGGACTAGGATGCAATGATCAGTTCTTC,CSIPGLGCNDQFF
.,.,TRBV7-8,TRBJ1-2,TGTGCCAGCAGCTTAAATTTCCCATTGGCCTTCGGCTACACCTTC,CASSLNFPLAFGYTF
.,.,TRBV6-1,TRBJ2-1,TGTGCCAGCCGTGAAAGGAGGGGACAGAATGAGCAGTTCTTC,CASRERRGQNEQFF
.,.,TRBV7-2,TRBJ2-1,TGTGCCAGCAGCTCCGGGTCGGGTTGGTCCTACAATGAGCAGTTCTTC,CASSSGSGWSYNEQFF
TRBD2,.,TRBV4-2,TRBJ2-7,TGTGCTAGGAGTGGAAAACCGGGACTAGCGGGAGGGCCGCACGAGCAGTACTTC,CARSGKPGLAGGPHEQYF
TRBD2,once,TRBV6-1,TRBJ2-2,TGTGCCTGCAGTGAACACGGGGGGGAGTACACCGGGGAGCTGTTGTTT,CACSEHGGEYTGELLF
.,few,TRBV11-2,TRBJ2-1,TGTGCCAGCAGAATAGATCCAGAGAGCTCCTACAATGAGCAGTTCTTT,CASRIDPESSYNEQFF
TRBD2,many,TRBV29-1,TRBJ2-5,TGCAGCGTTGGTGGGAGGGCCGCTGAGACCCAGTACTTC,CSVGGRAAETQYF
.,.,TRBV5-1,TRBJ1-5,TGCGCCAGCAACAGGGAACAGGGTAGCAATCAGCCCCAGCATTTT,CASNREQGSNQPQHF
.,.,TRBV11-2,TRBJ2-5,TGTGCCAGCACCTCTCTCGTCCAAGAGAGCCGGTACTTC,CASTSLVQESRYF
TRBD2,few,TRBV30,TRBJ2-1,TGTGCCTGGGCCGGGACTAGCGGGAGTAATGAGCAGTTCTTC,CAWAGTSGSNEQFF
TRBD1,.,TRBV4-2,TRBJ2-2,TGTGCCAACAGCCAAATACTTGTGACAGGGGATTGCCCCGGGGAGCTGTTTTTT,CANSQILVTGDCPGELFF
.,.,TRBV11-2,TRBJ1-5,TGTGCCAGCAGCTTATCGGGGGCGACTTCATCAAGCACAGATACGCAGCATTTT,CASSLSGATSSSTDTQHF
TRBD2,.,TRBV6-6,TRBJ2-2,TGTGCCAGCAGTCCGCTCGTAGGACTAGTGGGGCCAACGAACGCCGGGGAGCTGTTTTTT,CASSPLVGLVGPTNAGELFF
.,many,TRBV2,TRBJ2-3,TGTGCCAGCAGTGAAAATGAGGTTACGTCGCAGCATACGCAGTATTTT,CASSENEVTSQHTQYF
.,.,TRBV18,TRBJ1-4,TGTGCCGACTCACCGACCTGGGACGGAAAAAATAATGAAAAACTGTTTTTT,CADSPTWDGKNNEKLFF
.,.,TRBV4-3,TRBJ2-1,TGTGCCAGCAGTCAAGAATCGGGACGGAACTACGAGCAGTTCTTC,CASSQESGRNYEQFF
.,.,TRBV4-1,TRBJ2-7,TGCGCCAGCAGCCGATTCCACGTGGTAAACTCCAACGAGCAGTACTTC,CASSRFHVVNSNEQYF
.,.,TRBV4-1,TRBJ1-6,TGCGCCAGTAGCCACCACCTACAGGAGACGGATTCACCCCTCCACTTT,CASSHHLQETDSPLHF
.,.,TRBV14,TRBJ2-3,TGTGCCAGCAGCCAAGATCATTGGGGAAGTACGCAATATTTT,CASSQDHWGSTQYF
.,.,TRBV11-2,TRBJ2-1,TGTGCCAGCAGCTCATACCGGCTAGTTAGCGAGCACTTCTTC,CASSSYRLVSEHFF
TRBD1,.,TRBV7-9,TRBJ2-4,TGTGCCAGCAGCGTTGACAGGGCTCCAGCCAGAAACATTCAGTACTTC,CASSVDRAPARNIQYF
.,.,TRBV4-1,TRBJ2-1,TGCGCCAGCGGCCAATATGCGGGACCCCGAGGATACAATGAGCAGTTCTTC,CASGQYAGPRGYNEQFF